This passage covers 2 T cell receptor beta chains from one sample sequenced in a study of T cells in Graves' hyperthyroidism and ophthalmopathy. RNA transcripts provided the source from which TCR beta CDR3 regions were amplified. HTBI primers were used for first-round RT-PCR of the TCR CDR3. TCRdb passed the multiplex PCR reads through MiXCR, listing each CDR3 protein once. The data hold 700,000 to 850,000 distinct CDR3 sequences, with 35% observed a single time. The sequencing input was blood. These receptors were obtained from a woman between 40 and 55 years old with Graves' hyperthyroidism.

This clonotype was counted at least ten times. The genes are TRBV24-1 and TRBJ1-2; no firm D call. Trimming took 4 bases from V and 8 from J, leaving 34 bases between them. The CDR3 is 20 residues long. From germline, CDR1 is KGHDR and CDR2 SFDVKD. The CDR3 DNA follows: TGTGCCACCAGTGAGAGTCAACTTGGTCACCATATAGGAGACTCATGGGGCTACACCTTC. This codes for CATSESQLGHHIGDSWGYTF.

This chain links TRBV29-1 with TRBJ2-2; D is uncertain. V was shortened by 1 base and J by 2 bases, with 8 bases between the two germline ends. This CDR3 has 14 amino acids. CDR1 is SQVTM, CDR2 ANQGSEA, per germline. CDR3 region: CSVEGPNNTGELFF. The CDR3 nucleotides read TGCAGCGTTGAAGGACCGAACAACACCGGGGAGCTGTTTTTT.